This T cell receptor (beta chain) was recorded in a study of blood T cell repertoires in COVID-19. The overall study: Samples of COVID-19 (acute and convalescent) were obtained from the United States, Italy and Spain. Nucleic acid was either cDNA or gDNA, and it came from T cells, B-cell-depleted T cells, or PBMCs.

Measured with immunoSEQ multiplex PCR; TCRdb has only the in-frame clones, and not every one. The profile shows some 300,000 clones, roughly 90% of them singletons. From germline, CDR1 is MNHNS and CDR2 SASEGT. Trimming took off 2 bases at V and 0 bases at J, with 7 bases between the two ends. The CDR3 is 14 residues long. Assignments of participants to cohorts depended upon their own reported clinical history. Each exposed participant met a COVID-19 case in the 2 weeks preceding study entry. This clone was seen only a few times. This chain joins TRBV6-1 and TRBJ1-1; D remains ambiguous. Sequences were obtained from PBMCs or T cells enriched from blood (not recorded which). The sequence derives from a woman in her forties or fifties who had been exposed to COVID-19. The CDR3 DNA reads as TGTGCCAGCAGTGAAAAGTCGGTGAACACTGAAGCTTTCTTT. This translates into CASSEKSVNTEAFF.